What follows are 11 T cell receptor beta chains derived from one specimen sequenced in a study of T cells in localized non-small cell lung cancer. Some clones are missing from TCRdb's copy, which holds only in-frame ones; the method was immunoSEQ multiplex PCR. The sample consists of 35,000 to 50,000 clones, roughly 80% of them appearing once. The source material was PBMCs, sampled before any cancer treatment. These receptor sequences come from a woman aged 35 to 70 with stage II squamous cell lung carcinoma.

The V call is TRBV28, the J call TRBJ1-1; tentatively, D is TRBD1 (5 bases). Germline V gene sequence: CDR1 MDHEN, CDR2 SYDVKM. The CDR3 has 15 residues. Trimming pared 5 bases from V and 5 bases from J, leaving 18 bases between. CDR3 sequence: CASSTVGGGGTEAFF. CDR3 DNA sequence: TGTGCCAGCAGTACTGTTGGGGGTGGAGGAACTGAAGCTTTCTTT.

The J gene is TRBJ1-1, the V gene TRBV7-9; D unclear. With 7 bases removed from V and 1 base from J, the gap between germline ends came to 10 bases. Germline V lookup: CDR1 SEHNR, CDR2 FQNEAQ (reference sequence). The CDR3 runs to 13 residues. CDR3 in amino acids: CASNTEGNTEAFF. In nucleotides, the CDR3 is TGTGCCAGCAATACGGAAGGGAACACTGAAGCTTTCTTT.

By proportion, this clone is medium-sized. This chain links TRBV19 with TRBJ1-1, with a tentative D call TRBD1 (6 bases). The germline CDR1 and CDR2 sequences are LNHDA and SQIVND (reference sequence). Trimming removed 1 base from V and 1 base from J, with 7 bases in between. CDR3 length: 14 residues. DNA for the CDR3: TGTGCCAGTAGTATAGCACAGGGGAACACTGAAGCTTTCTTT. It is translated as CASSIAQGNTEAFF.

The J gene is TRBJ1-2, the V gene TRBV18; D unresolved. Germline CDR1 KGHSH, CDR2 LQKENI. V lost 3 bases and J 5 bases, leaving 16 bases between the germline ends. The CDR3 extends over 15 amino acids. The CDR3: CASSPDQVPVYGYTF. CDR3 nucleotide sequence: TGTGCCAGCTCACCTGATCAGGTGCCTGTATATGGCTACACCTTC.

The chain combines TRBV6-1 with TRBJ2-7, with D possibly being TRBD2 (5 bases). CDR3 length: 15 amino acids. Germline V CDR1 and CDR2: MNHNS, SASEGT. The V end lost 7 bases, the J end lost 2 bases, and 18 bases lay between the germline ends. The CDR3 DNA reads TGTGCCAGCACCTCGAGGGCTAATGCCGCCTACGAGCAGTACTTC. Its protein is CASTSRANAAYEQYF.

The chain links TRBV15 to TRBJ1-1; no clear D. The germline CDR1 and CDR2 sequences are LNHNV and YYDKDF (reference sequence). The CDR3 spans 13 residues. V shed 0 bases and J shed 6 bases, with 8 bases lying between them. Here the CDR3 DNA reads TGTGCCACCAGCAGAGATATCGACGCTGAAGCTTTCTTT. Translation: CATSRDIDAEAFF.

V and J are TRBV2 and TRBJ1-2; 9 bases map to TRBD1. The CDR3 runs to 14 residues. Germline assignment: CDR1 SNHLY and CDR2 FYNNEI. J lost 4 bases, V lost 6 bases, and 6 bases had no gene match. The CDR3 region has the DNA TGTGCCAGCAGGAACAGGGGGCGAAGCTATGGCTACACCTTC. This codes for CASRNRGRSYGYTF.

This chain connects TRBV7-9 to TRBJ2-2, with D possibly TRBD2 on 6 matching bases. V lost 0 bases to trimming and J lost 6 bases, with 8 bases between them. The CDR3 totals 14 residues. Germline CDR1 SEHNR, CDR2 FQNEAQ (reference sequence). The CDR3 DNA reads TGTGCCAGCAGCTTAGCGGAGGGTTCCGGGGAGCTGTTTTTT. It is translated as CASSLAEGSGELFF.

The CDR3 spells CASSLAVNSGANVLTF. In DNA form, the CDR3 reads TGCGCCAGCAGCTTGGCCGTGAACTCTGGGGCCAACGTCCTGACTTTC. The rearrangement uses TRBV5-1 and TRBJ2-6, with D unclear. Germline assignment: CDR1 SGHRS and CDR2 YFSETQ. The CDR3 loop spans 16 amino acids. V was cut by 0 bases and J by 0 bases, with 7 bases left in between.

There are a few counts of this clone. V and J are TRBV27 and TRBJ2-2; D might be TRBD1 or TRBD2, each matching 5 bases. The V gene lost 6 bases and the J gene lost 4 bases, with 15 bases spanning the gap. Germline V lookup: CDR1 MNHEY, CDR2 SMNVEV (reference sequence). This CDR3 contains 15 residues. As DNA, the CDR3 is TGTGCCAGCAGGATGGGGACCCCGGGCACCGGGGAGCTGTTTTTT. This encodes CASRMGTPGTGELFF.

The chain links TRBV5-6 to TRBJ2-5; tentatively, D is TRBD1 (6 bases). This CDR3 is 14 amino acids long. Trimming stripped 5 bases from V and 2 bases from J, with 13 bases between. Germline CDR1 reads SGHDT; CDR2 reads YYEEEE. The CDR3 coding sequence is TGTGCCAGCAGGATGACAGGACCTCAAGAGACCCAGTACTTC. Protein: CASRMTGPQETQYF.